The 27 T cell receptor beta chains given below trace back to one sample, sequenced in a study of T cell responses to AZD1222 COVID-19 vaccine. Measured with immunoSEQ multiplex PCR; TCRdb has only the in-frame clones, and not every one. The table lists over 90,000 clones, 80% to 90% of them singletons. Here the sequenced sample was peripheral blood, taken on day 0 of AZD1222 vaccination. These receptors originate from an adult in good health.

There are a few counts of this clone. This chain joins TRBV7-2 and TRBJ1-2; D might be TRBD1 (5 bases). The V and J ends lost 5 bases and 4 bases respectively, with 14 bases between them. Germline lookup yields CDR1 SGHTA and CDR2 FQGNSA. The CDR3 has 14 amino acids. The CDR3 DNA reads TGTGCCAGCAGCCCGGGGGGGACCTCCTATGGCTACACCTTC. Its protein is CASSPGGTSYGYTF. Looking up the rest from reference TRBV7-2 and TRBJ1-2 gives the full variable domain: GAGVSQSPSNKVTEKGKDVELRCDPISGHTALYWYRQSLGQGLEFLIYFQGNSAPDKSGLPSDRFSAERTGGSVSTLTIQRTQQEDSAVYLCASSPGGTSYGYTFGSGTRLTVV.

This clone was found a few times. The V call is TRBV7-8, the J call TRBJ2-1; no reliable D call. This CDR3 spans 13 amino acids. The V end was cut by 5 bases, the J end by 8 bases, with 13 bases between. Germline CDR1 reads SGHVS; CDR2 reads FQNEAQ. DNA of the CDR3: TGTGCCAGCAGCCCGCCCCGTAAGGATGAGCAGTTCTTC. Translating it yields CASSPPRKDEQFF.

The V gene is TRBV11-2, the J gene TRBJ1-2, with D possibly matching TRBD1 (6 bases). CDR1 and CDR2 (germline): SGHAT, FQNNGV. The CDR3 spans 15 residues. V was shortened by 0 bases and J by 6 bases, with 14 bases between the two germline ends. The CDR3 spells CASSLDPGAYDGYTF. The CDR3 DNA reads TGTGCCAGCAGCTTAGATCCGGGGGCGTATGATGGCTACACCTTC.

The chain carries TRBV4-3 and TRBJ1-4, with TRBD1 matching over 7 bases. The ends lost 2 bases at V and 5 bases at J; junction bases unmatched: 5. CDR3 length equals 15 residues. Germline V gene sequence: CDR1 LGHNA, CDR2 YSLEER. CDR3 in DNA: TGCGCCAGCAGCCAACTCCCGACAGGGAATGAAAAACTGTTTTTT. This encodes CASSQLPTGNEKLFF.

The chain is built from TRBV11-2 and TRBJ2-3; tentatively, D is TRBD2 (6 bases). Germline CDR1 reads SGHAT; CDR2 reads FQNNGV. V was cut by 4 bases and J by 0 bases, with 11 bases left in between. The CDR3 is 15 amino acids. CDR3 in amino acids: CASSSLAGSTDTQYF. The CDR3 DNA follows: TGTGCCAGCAGCTCCTTGGCGGGGAGCACAGATACGCAGTATTTT.

This chain links TRBV24-1 with TRBJ2-1; no clear D. Looked up from germline, CDR1 is KGHDR and CDR2 is SFDVKD. V shed 4 bases and J shed 3 bases, with 6 bases lying between them. The CDR3 has 13 amino acids. The CDR3 region has the DNA TGTGCCACCAGTGACCCTAACTACAATGAGCAGTTCTTC. Translated: CATSDPNYNEQFF.

This chain links TRBV10-1 with TRBJ1-1; TRBD1 might be the D (5 bases). The CDR3 has 13 amino acids. Trimming took off 6 bases at V and 3 bases at J, with 11 bases between the two ends. Germline CDR1 and CDR2: WNHNN and SYGVQD (reference sequence). The CDR3 reads CASRGRMDTEAFF. In nucleotides, the CDR3 is TGCGCCAGCAGGGGACGGATGGACACTGAAGCTTTCTTT.

The CDR3 sequence: CASSGGRYQETQYF. CDR3 nucleotide sequence: TGTGCCAGCAGTGGTGGACGGTACCAAGAGACCCAGTACTTC. The chain links TRBV28 to TRBJ2-5, with D hard to call. CDR1 MDHEN and CDR2 SYDVKM come from the germline V gene. The V and J ends lost 5 bases and 0 bases respectively, with 10 bases between them. The CDR3 extends over 14 amino acids.

CDR3 sequence reads: CASGGWGNTEAFF. The CDR3 DNA reads TGTGCCAGCGGGGGTTGGGGGAACACTGAAGCTTTCTTT. V and J are TRBV28 and TRBJ1-1; tentatively, D is TRBD1 (5 bases). The CDR3 consists of 13 residues. With 8 bases removed from V and 1 base from J, the gap between germline ends came to 11 bases. Germline-derived CDR1 and CDR2 are MDHEN and SYDVKM. The full variable domain, completed using reference TRBV28 and TRBJ1-1, is DVKVTQSSRYLVKRTGEKVFLECVQDMDHENMFWYRQDPGLGLRLIYFSYDVKMKEKGDIPEGYSVSREKKERFSLILESASTNQTSMYLCASGGWGNTEAFFGQGTRLTVV.

This sequence joins TRBV10-3 and TRBJ1-1; D is undetermined. V shed 4 bases and J shed 4 bases, with 10 bases lying between them. Germline loops: CDR1 ENHRY, CDR2 SYGVKD. The CDR3 is 13 amino acids. DNA for the CDR3: TGTGCCATCAGTGGGGTCCTCTCCACTGAAGCTTTCTTT. Protein: CAISGVLSTEAFF.

The genes are TRBV5-1 and TRBJ2-1; 7 bases line up with TRBD2. The V segment lost 0 bases and the J segment 7 bases; nucleotides outside the gene matches: 7. Germline lookup yields CDR1 SGHRS and CDR2 YFSETQ. The CDR3 sequence is 15 residues long. The CDR3 protein is CASSLDGGGINEQFF. The CDR3 DNA is TGCGCCAGCAGCTTGGATGGGGGAGGGATAAATGAGCAGTTCTTC.

V usage is TRBV27 and J usage is TRBJ1-2; the D is unclear. The V gene lost 0 bases and the J gene lost 6 bases, with 11 bases spanning the gap. This CDR3 is built from 14 residues. Germline V gene lookup returns CDR1 MNHEY and CDR2 SMNVEV (reference sequence). CDR3 DNA sequence: TGTGCCAGCAGTTTATCGGGAGGGAACGATGGCTACACCTTC. Protein sequence: CASSLSGGNDGYTF.

The rearrangement links TRBV3-1 (or the pseudogene TRBV3-2) to TRBJ1-2; D is undetermined. V was cut by 1 base and J by 3 bases, with 12 bases left in between. This CDR3 contains 15 residues. From germline, CDR1 is LGHDT and CDR2 YNNKEL (reference sequence). The CDR3 nucleotides are TGTGCCAGCAGCCAAGGTGGAAGGGCGGACTATGGCTACACCTTC. Its protein is CASSQGGRADYGYTF.

This chain uses TRBV5-1 with TRBJ2-3, with unresolved D. Germline loops: CDR1 SGHRS, CDR2 YFSETQ. The V end lost 3 bases, the J end lost 5 bases, and 22 bases lay between the germline ends. The CDR3 is 17 amino acids. DNA for the CDR3: TGCGCCAGCAGCTCGACGGCAGGTAGTGCCTTTGGAGATACGCAGTATTTT. This translates into CASSSTAGSAFGDTQYF.

The V gene is TRBV7-2, the J gene TRBJ1-2, with a weak D call TRBD1 (6 bases). Germline V CDR1 and CDR2: SGHTA, FQGNSA. This CDR3 region has 17 residues. Trimming took off 5 bases at V and 2 bases at J, with 21 bases between the two ends. In nucleotides, the CDR3 is TGTGCCAGCAGCATCTACAGGGAAATCCCCAAAAACTATGGCTACACCTTC. Protein: CASSIYREIPKNYGYTF.

The gene calls are TRBV20-1 and TRBJ2-5; D is unclear. Deletions cut 6 bases from V and 6 bases from J, with 11 bases between. The germline V gene has CDR1 DFQATT and CDR2 SNEGSKA (reference sequence). The CDR3 length is 11 residues. This CDR3 reads CSAAGEKTQYF. Written as DNA, the CDR3 is TGCAGTGCAGCCGGAGAAAAGACCCAGTACTTC.

The chain links TRBV10-3 to TRBJ1-4, with a tentative D call TRBD1 (5 bases). The germline gives CDR1 ENHRY, CDR2 SYGVKD. V was pared by 0 bases and J by 5 bases, with 7 bases between. This CDR3 contains 14 residues. CDR3 sequence (DNA): TGTGCCATCAGTGAGTCAGCAGGGAATGAAAAACTGTTTTTT. It translates to CAISESAGNEKLFF.

This clone was observed a single time. The V gene is TRBV18, the J gene TRBJ1-2; TRBD1 matches 8 bases. The germline CDR1 and CDR2 sequences are KGHSH and LQKENI. Germline trimming cut 3 bases from V and 1 base from J; bases unmatched to any gene: 4. The CDR3 covers 15 residues. This CDR3 is CASSPRTGINYGYTF. Written as DNA, the CDR3 is TGTGCCAGCTCACCTCGGACAGGGATTAACTATGGCTACACCTTC.

V gene TRBV7-2 combines with J gene TRBJ1-1; the D is unclear. CDR3 length: 14 amino acids. Germline V gives CDR1 SGHTA, CDR2 FQGNSA. V lost 5 bases to trimming and J lost 0 bases, with 10 bases between them. CDR3 sequence: CASSESGVNTEAFF. CDR3 sequence (DNA): TGTGCCAGCAGCGAGTCTGGGGTGAACACTGAAGCTTTCTTT. Combining the CDR3 with reference TRBV7-2 and TRBJ1-1 gives the whole variable domain GAGVSQSPSNKVTEKGKDVELRCDPISGHTALYWYRQSLGQGLEFLIYFQGNSAPDKSGLPSDRFSAERTGGSVSTLTIQRTQQEDSAVYLCASSESGVNTEAFFGQGTRLTVV.

The V call is TRBV6-5, the J call TRBJ2-7; 9 positions agree with TRBD1. The CDR3 covers 15 residues. Unmatched junction bases numbered 10, after V lost 6 bases and J lost 4 bases. CDR1 MNHEY and CDR2 SVGAGI come from the germline V gene. This CDR3 reads CASSSLPGQGYEQYF. The CDR3 DNA is TGTGCCAGCAGCAGTCTTCCGGGACAGGGTTACGAGCAGTACTTC.

The chain couples TRBV19 to TRBJ2-3, with 12 positions matching TRBD2. Germline V gene data show CDR1 as LNHDA and CDR2 as SQIVND (reference sequence). This CDR3 region has 14 residues. The J segment lost 5 bases and the V segment lost 6 bases, leaving 3 bases of the junction unmatched. The CDR3 protein is CASRPGLAGDTQYF. For the CDR3, the DNA is TGTGCCAGTAGACCGGGACTAGCGGGAGATACGCAGTATTTT.

This clone was detected only a few times. This chain joins TRBV21-1 and TRBJ1-4; the table's TRBD1 call for D was not verified on the DNA. TRBV21-1 is marked as a pseudogene. This CDR3 is 15 amino acids long. In DNA, the CDR3 is TGTGCCAGCAGCACCAACAGGGGGCGCCTTGAAAAACTGTTTTTT. Protein: CASSTNRGRLEKLFF.

The rearrangement uses TRBV6-4 and TRBJ1-2; possible D gene TRBD1, 6 bases. Trimming took 7 bases from V and 8 from J, leaving 23 bases between them. Germline V gives CDR1 MRHNA, CDR2 SNTAGT. The CDR3 has 15 amino acids. The CDR3 reads CASKPIATGNFGYTF. The CDR3, as DNA: TGTGCCAGCAAACCCATCGCTACAGGGAACTTCGGCTACACCTTC.

The genes are TRBV9 and TRBJ1-3; D perhaps matches TRBD1 (5 bases). With 3 bases removed from V and 2 bases from J, the gap between germline ends came to 9 bases. The germline V gene encodes CDR1 SGDLS and CDR2 YYNGEE. The CDR3 spans 14 residues. The CDR3 sequence is CASSAQGTGNTIYF. CDR3 nucleotide sequence: TGTGCCAGCAGCGCCCAGGGTACTGGAAACACCATATATTTT.

J is TRBJ2-2 and V is TRBV5-1; TRBD2 agrees at 9 bases. The CDR3 runs 16 residues. The ends lost 0 bases at V and 6 bases at J; junction bases unmatched: 6. The germline V gene encodes CDR1 SGHRS and CDR2 YFSETQ. For the CDR3, the DNA is TGCGCCAGCAGCTTGGGACTAGCGGTCGGCGCCGGGGAGCTGTTTTTT. Translating gives CASSLGLAVGAGELFF.

Written as DNA, the CDR3 is TGTGCTAGTGGTTTGGAGCAGGGTACTGAGCAGTTCTTC. Protein product: CASGLEQGTEQFF. The chain employs TRBV12-5 and TRBJ2-1, with a weak D call TRBD1 (5 bases). The CDR3 totals 13 residues. In germline, CDR1 is LGHNT, CDR2 FRNRAP. Trimming pared 1 base from V and 9 bases from J, leaving 10 bases between. Full variable domain (remainder filled in from reference TRBV12-5 and TRBJ2-1): DARVTQTPRHKVTEMGQEVTMRCQPILGHNTVFWYRQTMMQGLELLAYFRNRAPLDDSGMPKDRFSAEMPDATLATLKIQPSEPRDSAVYFCASGLEQGTEQFFGPGTRLTVL.

The chain has TRBV6-1 and TRBJ1-4; tentatively, D is TRBD1 (6 bases). This CDR3 region has 16 residues. Trimming pared 1 base from V and 8 bases from J, leaving 17 bases between. CDR1 and CDR2 (germline): MNHNS, SASEGT. This CDR3 reads CASSEVVRGMGEKLFF. In DNA, the CDR3 is TGTGCCAGCAGTGAAGTGGTGAGGGGGATGGGAGAAAAACTGTTTTTT.